This record looks at one TCR beta chain sequence and its context. The sample originates from a study of CD8 T cells in Susac syndrome. cDNA came from around 0.54 to 1 ug RNA primed by random hexamers. TCRdb reanalysed the immunoSEQ multiplex PCR reads using MiXCR and keeps one entry per CDR3 protein. The data show more than 200,000 distinct CDR3 sequences, 92% seen once. The CDR3 has 15 residues. Germline CDR1 is SGDLS and CDR2 is YYNGEE. V was shortened by 3 bases and J by 5 bases, with 16 bases between the two germline ends. The sequenced sample was CD8+ T cells from PBMCs. The gene calls are TRBV9 and TRBJ2-3; unclear D gene. The TCR was taken from a human donor with multiple sclerosis. CDR3 nucleotide sequence: TGTGCCAGCAGCGGCCGGCAAAGTGCGGTAGATACGCAGTATTTT. It yields the protein CASSGRQSAVDTQYF. The variable domain in full, completed from reference TRBV9 and TRBJ2-3, reads DSGVTQTPKHLITATGQRVTLRCSPRSGDLSVYWYQQSLDQGLQFLIQYYNGEERAKGNILERFSAQQFPDLHSELNLSSLELGDSALYFCASSGRQSAVDTQYFGPGTRLTVL.